The sequence of this T cell receptor beta chain was determined in a study of early T cells in non-severe SARS-CoV-2 infection. The overall study: With bulk RNA from unsorted whole blood as input, sequencing yielded unpaired chains. Broader study findings: The VDJdb matching leaned toward anti-spike CD8 responses and overlooked private and CD4 specificities.

A word on this clonotype: What it recognizes is unknown.

Individual cDNA molecules were tagged with unique molecular identifiers. TCRdb processed the 5' RACE reads anew with MiXCR; each CDR3 protein has one entry. The table shows fewer than 35,000 distinct CDR3 sequences, with around 5% occurring only once. V was shortened by 0 bases and J by 0 bases, with 6 bases between the two germline ends. Per germline, CDR1 WNHNN and CDR2 SYGVQD (reference sequence). The CDR3 spans 14 residues. The sequenced sample consisted of whole blood. The clonotype comes from an adult who was a healthcare worker with PCR-confirmed SARS-CoV-2 infection or an uninfected control (not recorded which). J is TRBJ2-7 and V is TRBV10-1; no reliable D call. This chain's CDR3 is CASSESGSSYEQYF. The CDR3 bases are TGCGCCAGCAGTGAGTCGGGCAGCTCCTACGAGCAGTACTTC.